These 30 T cell receptor beta chains came from one sample sequenced in a study of blood T cell repertoires in COVID-19. TCRdb's copy holds only in-frame clones and misses some; the assay was immunoSEQ multiplex PCR. The data contain over 150,000 clones, under 85% of them singletons. Sequenced sample: peripheral blood. The receptors were sampled from a woman aged 80 or over with acute or convalescent COVID-19.

The count of this clone is one. The CDR3 carries no conserved terminal phenylalanine or tryptophan, so it likely arises from a read error. No DNA is shown, since the ends of the CDR3 on it are uncertain; the CDR3 is the one TCRdb lists. V gene TRBV7-8 combines with J gene TRBJ2-3; TRBD1 was called by the table and not checked on the DNA. The CDR3 adds up to 12 amino acids, both ends counted. Germline CDR1 SGHVS, CDR2 FQNEAQ. The CDR3 spells CASSLRGRGWVC.

Of note for this clone: This may be a read error: a much more frequent sequence differs by one nucleotide. The CDR3 DNA reads TGTGCCAGCAGCTTAGGGACAGGGGGCACAGGTACGCAGTATTTT. It yields the protein CASSLGTGGTGTQYF. This chain uses TRBV7-9 with TRBJ2-3, with TRBD1 matching 11 bases. There are 15 residues in the CDR3. Germline-derived CDR1 and CDR2 are SEHNR and FQNEAQ (reference sequence).

The V and J genes are TRBV27 and TRBJ2-5; 15 bases match TRBD2. Germline CDR1 MNHEY, CDR2 SMNVEV (reference sequence). The CDR3 is made up of 18 amino acids. J gave up 3 bases and V 5 bases, and 10 bases lay outside the gene matches. The CDR3 here is CASSAVGLAGGRKETQYF. DNA for the CDR3: TGTGCCAGCAGTGCCGTGGGACTAGCGGGAGGAAGGAAAGAGACCCAGTACTTC.

For the CDR3, the DNA is TGTGCCAGCAGTAACCGGGGGGCAGCTGAAAAACTGTTTTTT. Translation gives CASSNRGAAEKLFF. The chain links TRBV6-5 to TRBJ1-4, with D possibly TRBD1 on 6 matching bases. The CDR3 consists of 14 residues. V gave up 5 bases and J gave up 7 bases, with 14 bases separating them. Germline CDR1 MNHEY, CDR2 SVGAGI.

This clone was counted a single time. V usage is TRBV29-1 and J usage is TRBJ2-2, with 7 bases lining up with TRBD1. The J segment lost 1 base and the V segment lost 7 bases, leaving 6 bases of the junction unmatched. The CDR3 has 14 residues. The germline gives CDR1 SQVTM, CDR2 ANQGSEA. The CDR3 sequence is CSAGRDRNTGELFF. Here the CDR3 DNA reads TGCAGCGCCGGAAGGGACAGGAACACCGGGGAGCTGTTTTTT.

The chain is built from TRBV3-1 (or the pseudogene TRBV3-2) and TRBJ2-2; 10 positions match TRBD1. This CDR3 comprises 19 residues. Germline trimming cut 0 bases from V and 1 base from J; bases unmatched to any gene: 8. Germline V CDR1 and CDR2: LGHDT, YNNKEL (reference sequence). The CDR3 coding sequence is TGTGCCAGCAGCCAAGAAGGCCGGGACAGGGGCCTGAACACCGGGGAGCTGTTTTTT. Its protein is CASSQEGRDRGLNTGELFF.

This clone was seen only a few times. The chain employs TRBV11-3 and TRBJ1-6; D is possibly TRBD1 (5 bases). The CDR3 consists of 17 residues. The V gene's germline CDR1 is SGHNT and CDR2 YENEEA. Trimming pared 3 bases from V and 6 bases from J, leaving 18 bases between. CDR3 sequence: CASSLDRGCQLNSPLHF. CDR3 DNA: TGTGCCAGCAGCTTGGATCGGGGGTGCCAACTTAATTCACCCCTCCACTTT.

The J gene is TRBJ1-6, the V gene TRBV6-5, with TRBD1 as a possible D gene (5 bases). This CDR3 spans 14 amino acids. Germline CDR1 is MNHEY and CDR2 is SVGAGI. V was cut by 0 bases and J by 10 bases, with 10 bases left in between. CDR3 nucleotides: TGTGCCAGCAGTTACTCGGCAGGGTTATCACCCCTCCACTTT. It yields the protein CASSYSAGLSPLHF.

The gene calls are TRBV7-3 and TRBJ2-1, with TRBD1 as a possible D gene (5 bases). CDR3 length: 16 amino acids. V lost 4 bases, J lost 5 bases, and 18 bases lay in between. From germline, CDR1 is SGHTA and CDR2 FQGTGA. CDR3 nucleotide sequence: TGTGCCAGCAGCTCGCTCCCAACAGGAGACAACAATGAGCAGTTCTTC. It specifies CASSSLPTGDNNEQFF.

The V and J genes are TRBV10-3 and TRBJ1-1; no clear D. V lost 8 bases, J lost 0 bases, and 10 bases lay in between. The CDR3 totals 13 residues. The V gene's germline CDR1 is ENHRY and CDR2 SYGVKD. The CDR3 DNA reads TGTGCCATCTTCGGCGGCATGAACACTGAAGCTTTCTTT. It translates to CAIFGGMNTEAFF.

The chain employs TRBV7-6 and TRBJ1-5; D remains ambiguous. The CDR3 is 13 residues long. Germline loops: CDR1 SGHVS, CDR2 FNYEAQ. Trimming removed 0 bases at V and 5 bases at J, with 5 bases between. The CDR3 nucleotides read TGTGCCAGCAGCTTAGCTCAGGATCAGCCCCAGCATTTT. The encoded protein is CASSLAQDQPQHF.

The chain recombines TRBV2 with TRBJ2-7; no firm D call. Trimming stripped 3 bases from V and 3 bases from J, with 3 bases between. The length of the CDR3 is 11 residues. Per germline, CDR1 SNHLY and CDR2 FYNNEI. This CDR3 is CASSDYYEQYF. The CDR3, as DNA: TGTGCCAGCAGTGATTACTACGAGCAGTACTTC.

The chain joins TRBV5-1 to TRBJ2-5; 7 positions agree with TRBD1. Germline CDR1 SGHRS, CDR2 YFSETQ. Trimming cost V 4 bases and J 0 bases; bases outside gene matches: 3. The CDR3 spans 14 residues. CDR3: CASSLQGNQETQYF. CDR3 coding DNA: TGCGCCAGCAGCCTACAGGGGAACCAAGAGACCCAGTACTTC. The full variable domain, with the rest looked up from reference TRBV5-1 and TRBJ2-5, is KAGVTQTPRYLIKTRGQQVTLSCSPISGHRSVSWYQQTPGQGLQFLFEYFSETQRNKGNFPGRFSGRQFSNSRSEMNVSTLELGDSALYLCASSLQGNQETQYFGPGTRLLVL.

The genes are TRBV5-1 and TRBJ1-1, with 8 bases lining up with TRBD1. Germline trimming cut 6 bases from V and 3 bases from J; bases unmatched to any gene: 10. Germline V gives CDR1 SGHRS, CDR2 YFSETQ. The CDR3 length is 15 residues. The DNA of the CDR3 is TGCGCCAGCACCTCCCCGGACAGGGCCGACACTGAAGCTTTCTTT. Translating gives CASTSPDRADTEAFF. Looking up the rest from reference TRBV5-1 and TRBJ1-1 gives the full variable domain: KAGVTQTPRYLIKTRGQQVTLSCSPISGHRSVSWYQQTPGQGLQFLFEYFSETQRNKGNFPGRFSGRQFSNSRSEMNVSTLELGDSALYLCASTSPDRADTEAFFGQGTRLTVV.

For the CDR3, the DNA is TGTGCCAGCAGTTCCAGGGGCCCTGGGGCCAACGTCCTGACTTTC. This translates into CASSSRGPGANVLTF. This chain connects TRBV27 to TRBJ2-6, with a possible D match to TRBD1 (6 bases). Trimming left V 4 bases short and J 2 bases short, with 9 bases between. The CDR3 is made up of 15 amino acids. CDR1 and CDR2 (germline): MNHEY, SMNVEV (reference sequence).

The table lists this clone with a few counts. This chain links TRBV10-3 with TRBJ2-1, with D unclear. V was shortened by 2 bases and J by 4 bases, with 12 bases between the two germline ends. The CDR3 contains 15 residues. Per the germline V gene, CDR1 is ENHRY and CDR2 is SYGVKD. In nucleotides, the CDR3 is TGTGCCATCAGTGAGGGTGAGGATCAGTACAATGAGCAGTTCTTC. It encodes CAISEGEDQYNEQFF.

The J gene is TRBJ1-5, the V gene TRBV6-5; TRBD1 matches 8 bases. CDR3 length: 14 amino acids. Germline CDR1 and CDR2: MNHEY and SVGAGI. V shed 6 bases, J shed 6 bases, and the junction held 7 bases outside the gene matches. CDR3 amino acids: CASSSDDRGQPQHF. DNA of the CDR3: TGTGCCAGCAGCTCAGACGACAGGGGTCAGCCCCAGCATTTT.

The chain couples TRBV6-1 to TRBJ1-3; D not resolved. The germline V and J ends were trimmed by 1 base and 4 bases, with 8 bases remaining between them. Germline CDR1 is MNHNS and CDR2 is SASEGT. This CDR3 spans 14 amino acids. The CDR3 bases are TGTGCCAGCAGTGAAGGTCCCTTCGGAAACACCATATATTTT. It encodes CASSEGPFGNTIYF.

The genes are TRBV24-1 and TRBJ1-5; D is unclear. This CDR3 has 12 amino acids. Per germline, CDR1 KGHDR and CDR2 SFDVKD. V was shortened by 10 bases and J by 6 bases, with 12 bases between the two germline ends. CDR3 protein: CATTGEGQPQHF. CDR3 bases: TGTGCCACTACTGGAGAGGGTCAGCCCCAGCATTTT.

J is TRBJ2-2 and V is TRBV3-1 (or the pseudogene TRBV3-2); possibly TRBD2 for D (6 bases). CDR3 size: 13 residues. The germline V gene encodes CDR1 LGHDT and CDR2 YNNKEL (reference sequence). The V end was cut by 6 bases, the J end by 5 bases, with 10 bases between. As DNA, the CDR3 is TGTGCCAGCAGGGTAGCGGCGACCGGGGAGCTGTTTTTT. Protein product: CASRVAATGELFF.

The chain joins TRBV30 to TRBJ2-7; 7 bases map to TRBD1. Germline V lookup: CDR1 GTSNPN, CDR2 SVGIG (reference sequence). This CDR3 region has 15 residues. Trimming at V came to 4 bases and at J to 0 bases, leaving 9 bases not matched to a gene. The CDR3 loop is CAWTKQGSSSYEQYF. As DNA, the CDR3 is TGTGCCTGGACCAAACAGGGGTCCAGCTCCTACGAGCAGTACTTC.

The gene calls are TRBV10-3 and TRBJ2-1; possible D gene TRBD2, 6 bases. V was clipped by 1 base and J by 15 bases, with 13 bases between them. Germline V gene lookup returns CDR1 ENHRY and CDR2 SYGVKD. CDR3 length: 12 amino acids. CDR3 in DNA: TGTGCCATCAGTGAGTTGGAGGGAACGGGGTTCTTC. Amino acid sequence: CAISELEGTGFF.

The CDR3 DNA reads as TGTGCCTGGAGTCATGGACAATTTGGCAATCAGCCCCAGCATTTT. Translation: CAWSHGQFGNQPQHF. The chain employs TRBV30 and TRBJ1-5, with D tentatively TRBD1 (5 bases). Trimming took off 2 bases at V and 2 bases at J, with 13 bases between the two ends. This CDR3 spans 15 amino acids. CDR1 and CDR2 from the germline V gene are GTSNPN and SVGIG (reference sequence).

The chain couples TRBV29-1 to TRBJ1-2, with 8 bases fitting TRBD1. CDR1 SQVTM and CDR2 ANQGSEA come from the germline V gene. The CDR3 has 14 residues. The V and J ends lost 1 base and 6 bases, in that order; junction bases with no gene match: 7. The CDR3 sequence: CSVEAEPTGDGYTF. The CDR3 coding sequence is TGCAGCGTTGAAGCTGAACCGACAGGGGATGGCTACACCTTC.

The CDR3 nucleotides read TGCGCCAGCAGCGGCGGGGCAAGCGGTGGGCAGTTCTTC. It specifies CASSGGASGGQFF. The rearrangement uses TRBV5-1 and TRBJ2-1; possible D gene TRBD2, 6 bases. The CDR3 length is 13 residues. Trimming took off 4 bases at V and 12 bases at J, with 17 bases between the two ends. Germline V gene sequence: CDR1 SGHRS, CDR2 YFSETQ.

This chain uses TRBV5-1 with TRBJ1-2; 9 nucleotides match TRBD1. Per germline, CDR1 SGHRS and CDR2 YFSETQ. The V gene end was trimmed by 4 bases and the J gene end by 0 bases; junction bases not matched to a gene: 10. The CDR3 runs to 17 residues. The CDR3 coding sequence is TGCGCCAGCAGCGCCGGGACAGGGACACAGGCTAACTATGGCTACACCTTC. Translation: CASSAGTGTQANYGYTF.

In this sample, this clone turned up once. V and J are TRBV5-1 and TRBJ1-6; no reliable D call. V dropped 1 base and J dropped 8 bases, with 13 bases sitting between them. Germline loops: CDR1 SGHRS, CDR2 YFSETQ. There are 15 residues in the CDR3. In DNA, the CDR3 is TGCGCCAGCAGCTTGTCTACCAGTCAGGATTCACCCCTCCACTTT. Translated, it gives CASSLSTSQDSPLHF.

Only a few counts were recorded for this clone. CDR3 coding DNA: TGTGCCAGTAGAATCGGGAAGTACTATGGCTACACCTTC. Its protein is CASRIGKYYGYTF. The chain is built from TRBV19 and TRBJ1-2; D is undetermined. The CDR3 length is 13 residues. Germline CDR1 reads LNHDA; CDR2 reads SQIVND (reference sequence). The V end was cut by 6 bases, the J end by 3 bases, with 11 bases between. The full variable domain, with the rest looked up from reference TRBV19 and TRBJ1-2, is DGGITQSPKYLFRKEGQNVTLSCEQNLNHDAMYWYRQDPGQGLRLIYYSQIVNDFQKGDIAEGYSVSREKKESFPLTVTSAQKNPTAFYLCASRIGKYYGYTFGSGTRLTVV.

This chain joins TRBV29-1 and TRBJ2-2; TRBD1 is a possible D gene (6 bases). Germline CDR1 is SQVTM and CDR2 is ANQGSEA. This CDR3 contains 14 residues. Trimming took off 0 bases at V and 6 bases at J, with 11 bases between the two ends. The CDR3 loop is CSVEEQQGPGELFF. The CDR3, as DNA: TGCAGCGTTGAAGAGCAACAGGGCCCCGGGGAGCTGTTTTTT.

This clone turned up a few times. The rearrangement uses TRBV6-4 and TRBJ2-4, with D tentatively TRBD2 (6 bases). This CDR3 has 15 residues. Germline assignment: CDR1 MRHNA and CDR2 SNTAGT. Between the trimmed V and J ends, which lost 1 base and 4 bases, there was a span of 11 bases. CDR3 in amino acids: CASSDWGDRKNIQYF. CDR3 nucleotides: TGTGCCAGCAGTGACTGGGGGGATCGGAAAAACATTCAGTACTTC.